This entry lists 27 T cell receptor beta chains sequenced from one sample in a study of early T cells in non-severe SARS-CoV-2 infection. TCRdb used MiXCR to reprocess the 5' RACE reads, holding one entry per CDR3 protein. This sample has 85,000 to 100,000 distinct CDR3 sequences; 16% occur once, and the top ten carry approximately 5.1%. The source was whole blood, collected at baseline. These receptors were collected from an adult who was a healthcare worker with PCR-confirmed SARS-CoV-2 infection or an uninfected control (not recorded which).

This clonotype was detected only a few times. The chain recombines TRBV20-1 with TRBJ2-3; TRBD2 matches 9 bases. The CDR3 runs to 18 residues. From germline, CDR1 is DFQATT and CDR2 SNEGSKA (reference sequence). Trimming at V came to 0 bases and at J to 1 base, leaving 11 bases not matched to a gene. The CDR3 region has the DNA TGCAGTGCTAGAGATCTCGGAGGAGCGGGAGGCGGCACAGATACGCAGTATTTT. It specifies CSARDLGGAGGGTDTQYF.

The gene calls are TRBV20-1 and TRBJ2-2; D unresolved. V was shortened by 0 bases and J by 9 bases, with 17 bases between the two germline ends. Germline CDR1 DFQATT, CDR2 SNEGSKA (reference sequence). The CDR3 runs to 15 residues. The CDR3 DNA sequence: TGCAGTGCTAGAGATTTCGGCTCGATTATCAGGGAGCTGTTTTTT. Translated: CSARDFGSIIRELFF.

The gene calls are TRBV11-2 and TRBJ2-2; D remains ambiguous. The length of the CDR3 is 13 residues. Germline values: CDR1 SGHAT, CDR2 FQNNGV. V lost 5 bases to trimming and J lost 6 bases, with 10 bases between them. The CDR3 DNA is TGTGCCAGCAGCCAGGAGACCTCCGGGGAGCTGTTTTTT. The encoded protein is CASSQETSGELFF. Variable domain in full (rest from reference TRBV11-2 and TRBJ2-2): EAGVAQSPRYKIIEKRQSVAFWCNPISGHATLYWYQQILGQGPKLLIQFQNNGVVDDSQLPKDRFSAERLKGVDSTLKIQPAKLEDSAVYLCASSQETSGELFFGEGSRLTVL.

This clonotype has just a few counts. The chain employs TRBV10-3 and TRBJ2-7; TRBD2 is a possible D gene (6 bases). V lost 2 bases to trimming and J lost 6 bases, with 14 bases between them. The CDR3 is 14 amino acids. From germline, CDR1 is ENHRY and CDR2 SYGVKD. CDR3 sequence reads: CAISEEGELAEQYF. CDR3 DNA: TGTGCCATCAGTGAGGAAGGGGAACTAGCCGAGCAGTACTTC.

This clonotype was picked up a small number of times. CDR3 sequence (DNA): TGTGCCAGCGGAGGGAGCGTCCCAGATACGCAGTATTTT. This codes for CASGGSVPDTQYF. The chain is built from TRBV27 and TRBJ2-3; possibly TRBD2 for D (6 bases). The V gene lost 8 bases and the J gene lost 4 bases, with 13 bases spanning the gap. CDR1 is MNHEY and CDR2 is SMNVEV in the germline V gene (reference sequence). The CDR3 contains 13 residues.

The rearrangement joins TRBV10-3 to TRBJ2-2, with TRBD1 matching over 7 bases. CDR3 length: 15 residues. CDR1 and CDR2 from the germline V gene are ENHRY and SYGVKD. V dropped 10 bases and J dropped 4; count of bases not matched to a gene: 12. For the CDR3, the DNA is TGTGCCACCCAAGCCTTAACAGGGGCCACCGGGGAGCTGTTTTTT. Amino acid sequence: CATQALTGATGELFF.

There are a few counts of this clonotype. This chain uses TRBV20-1 with TRBJ2-2; no clear D gene. Germline lookup yields CDR1 DFQATT and CDR2 SNEGSKA (reference sequence). CDR3 length: 13 amino acids. V was pared by 6 bases and J by 5 bases, with 13 bases between. The CDR3, as DNA: TGCAGTGCCACCCAGACTGGGACCGGGGAGCTGTTTTTT. Translated: CSATQTGTGELFF.

This clonotype showed up just a few times. The genes are TRBV4-1 and TRBJ2-1, with 8 bases fitting TRBD2. The germline V gene encodes CDR1 MGHRA and CDR2 YSYEKL. This CDR3 is 18 amino acids long. J lost 7 bases, V lost 0 bases, and 14 bases had no gene match. The CDR3 spells CASSQDRLGGRPQNEQFF. Here the CDR3 DNA reads TGCGCCAGCAGCCAAGATCGCCTTGGCGGGAGGCCCCAAAATGAGCAGTTCTTC.

A few counts support this clonotype. The gene calls are TRBV7-2 and TRBJ2-3, with D perhaps matching TRBD1 or TRBD2 (5 bases each). Trimming left V 5 bases short and J 11 bases short, with 17 bases between. The CDR3 is 13 amino acids. Germline-derived CDR1 and CDR2 are SGHTA and FQGNSA. The CDR3, as DNA: TGTGCCAGCAGCCCCCCCTCCGGGACGGAGCAGTATTTT. This sequence encodes CASSPPSGTEQYF.

A few counts support this clonotype. V and J are TRBV30 and TRBJ2-1; the match to TRBD2 covers 11 bases. This CDR3 comprises 14 residues. V gave up 2 bases and J gave up 6 bases; unmatched junction bases: 3. Germline V CDR1 and CDR2: GTSNPN, SVGIG (reference sequence). CDR3: CAWSRLAGGNEQFF. DNA of the CDR3: TGTGCCTGGAGTAGGCTAGCGGGAGGCAATGAGCAGTTCTTC.

This clonotype was counted ten times or more. The J gene is TRBJ2-2, the V gene TRBV2; no reliable D call. Germline V lookup: CDR1 SNHLY, CDR2 FYNNEI. The CDR3 contains 16 residues. The V gene lost 3 bases and the J gene lost 1 base, with 12 bases spanning the gap. The CDR3 nucleotides are TGTGCCAGCAGTGATGTTCAGAGGAGGAACACCGGGGAGCTGTTTTTT. This translates into CASSDVQRRNTGELFF.

The rearrangement uses TRBV9 and TRBJ2-2; 10 positions agree with TRBD1. Germline assignment: CDR1 SGDLS and CDR2 YYNGEE. The CDR3 length is 17 residues. V was pared by 2 bases and J by 6 bases, with 10 bases of the junction left unmatched. The CDR3 bases are TGTGCCAGCAGCGTTACCGGGACAGGGGTGGGTTCCGGGGAGCTGTTTTTT. Protein sequence: CASSVTGTGVGSGELFF.

This clonotype has a handful of counts. The V and J genes are TRBV10-3 and TRBJ2-7; tentatively, D is TRBD2 (6 bases). CDR3 length: 14 amino acids. Germline V lookup: CDR1 ENHRY, CDR2 SYGVKD. The germline V and J ends were trimmed by 8 bases and 5 bases, with 19 bases remaining between them. The CDR3 region is CAIGRTGKEDEQYF. DNA for the CDR3: TGTGCCATCGGGAGGACGGGGAAGGAGGACGAGCAGTACTTC.

CDR3 residues: CASSERLSTDTQYF. DNA of the CDR3: TGTGCCAGCAGTGAACGGCTTAGCACAGATACGCAGTATTTT. This chain uses TRBV2 with TRBJ2-3; D is ambiguous. V was cut by 2 bases and J by 0 bases, with 6 bases left in between. The CDR3 is made up of 14 amino acids. Germline CDR1 and CDR2: SNHLY and FYNNEI. Supplemented by reference TRBV2 and TRBJ2-3, the full variable domain reads EPEVTQTPSHQVTQMGQEVILRCVPISNHLYFYWYRQILGQKVEFLVSFYNNEISEKSEIFDDQFSVERPDGSNFTLKIRSTKLEDSAMYFCASSERLSTDTQYFGPGTRLTVL.

This clonotype was observed a few times. J is TRBJ2-3 and V is TRBV7-9; the D gene is possibly TRBD2 (6 bases). Per the germline V gene, CDR1 is SEHNR and CDR2 is FQNEAQ (reference sequence). The V gene lost 6 bases and the J gene lost 3 bases, with 13 bases spanning the gap. The CDR3 sequence is 14 residues long. The CDR3 DNA sequence: TGTGCCAGCAGTGCCGGGGGTGTAACAGATACGCAGTATTTT. It is translated as CASSAGGVTDTQYF.

This clonotype was observed a handful of times. This sequence joins TRBV4-2 and TRBJ2-5; D ambiguous. Germline CDR1 LGHNA, CDR2 YNFKEQ. The CDR3 loop spans 16 amino acids. With 4 bases removed from V and 9 bases from J, the gap between germline ends came to 24 bases. Here the CDR3 reads CASSPPCLEPRVSQYF. In DNA form, the CDR3 reads TGTGCCAGCAGCCCACCCTGTCTAGAGCCAAGAGTGTCCCAGTACTTC.

This rearrangement joins TRBV20-1 to TRBJ2-7, with a possible D match to TRBD1 (6 bases). Per the germline V gene, CDR1 is DFQATT and CDR2 is SNEGSKA (reference sequence). V was clipped by 6 bases and J by 6 bases, with 12 bases between them. The CDR3 spans 11 residues. This chain's CDR3 is CSAKDSPEQYF. For the CDR3, the DNA is TGCAGTGCGAAGGACAGCCCCGAGCAGTACTTC.

Many counts were recorded for this clonotype. The chain carries TRBV10-2 and TRBJ1-4; 9 bases match TRBD1. Germline values: CDR1 WSHSY, CDR2 SAAADI. The junction had 3 bases not matched to a gene; V was cut back by 6 bases and J by 7 bases. This CDR3 has 13 amino acids. The chain's CDR3 is CASRDRGGEKLFF. As DNA, the CDR3 is TGCGCCAGCAGGGACAGGGGAGGTGAAAAACTGTTTTTT.

This clonotype was seen ten or more times. V gene TRBV7-3 combines with J gene TRBJ1-1; a weak D match, TRBD1 (6 bases). Germline V gene lookup returns CDR1 SGHTA and CDR2 FQGTGA. The CDR3 loop spans 13 amino acids. The ends were cut back, 4 bases at V and 5 bases at J, with 11 bases in the middle. This CDR3 is CASSSQGSTEAFF. The CDR3 coding sequence is TGTGCCAGCAGCTCCCAGGGGAGTACTGAAGCTTTCTTT.

This clonotype was counted ten times or more. This rearrangement joins TRBV2 to TRBJ2-1; 10 nucleotides align to TRBD1. Germline CDR1 reads SNHLY; CDR2 reads FYNNEI. V shed 5 bases and J 2 bases; nucleotides not matched to a gene: 3. The CDR3 consists of 15 residues. The CDR3 coding sequence is TGTGCCAGCAGTAAAGACAGGGGGCCCTACAATGAGCAGTTCTTC. This encodes CASSKDRGPYNEQFF.

This clonotype was seen a few times. The chain joins TRBV7-2 to TRBJ2-3; 9 bases are shared with TRBD2. This CDR3 is built from 16 residues. The germline CDR1 and CDR2 sequences are SGHTA and FQGNSA. The junction had 8 bases not matched to a gene; V was cut back by 5 bases and J by 2 bases. CDR3 protein: CASSTYLAGYTDTQYF. CDR3 DNA: TGTGCCAGCAGCACCTACCTAGCGGGATACACAGATACGCAGTATTTT.

The chain combines TRBV7-3 with TRBJ2-7; D may correspond to TRBD1 or TRBD2 (5 bases each). Germline CDR1 reads SGHTA; CDR2 reads FQGTGA. Trimming shortened V by 5 bases and J by 2 bases, and 16 bases separated the two germline ends. The CDR3 covers 15 residues. The CDR3 nucleotides read TGTGCCAGCAGCGCCGCACATATGGGACCCTACGAGCAGTACTTC. Translating it yields CASSAAHMGPYEQYF.

This clonotype was observed a handful of times. The chain links TRBV11-2 to TRBJ2-1, with D uncertain. The V gene's germline CDR1 is SGHAT and CDR2 FQNNGV. The CDR3 extends over 16 amino acids. V was clipped by 0 bases and J by 1 base, with 10 bases between them. The CDR3: CASSLDGSQSYNEQFF. CDR3 coding DNA: TGTGCCAGCAGCTTAGATGGAAGTCAATCCTACAATGAGCAGTTCTTC.

This clonotype was picked up many times. The chain recombines TRBV7-2 with TRBJ2-1; D might be TRBD2 (5 bases). CDR3 length: 13 amino acids. Germline V gene sequence: CDR1 SGHTA, CDR2 FQGNSA. V lost 5 bases, J lost 16 bases, and 21 bases lay in between. The CDR3 is CASSRPVDGDRFF. The CDR3 region has the DNA TGTGCCAGCAGCCGTCCGGTCGACGGGGATCGTTTCTTC.

The chain joins TRBV7-2 to TRBJ2-2; D is ambiguous. CDR1 is SGHTA and CDR2 is FQGNSA in the germline V gene. The CDR3 has 13 amino acids. V was shortened by 2 bases and J by 5 bases, with 6 bases between the two germline ends. The CDR3 protein is CASSLRMTGELFF. The CDR3 bases are TGTGCCAGCAGCTTACGGATGACCGGGGAGCTGTTTTTT.

This sequence joins TRBV6-5 and TRBJ2-3; perhaps TRBD1 as D (6 bases). The germline V gene has CDR1 MNHEY and CDR2 SVGAGI. This CDR3 region has 15 residues. Trimming removed 0 bases at V and 5 bases at J, with 12 bases between. CDR3 in amino acids: CASSYSGVQGDTQYF. Written as DNA, the CDR3 is TGTGCCAGCAGTTACTCTGGAGTACAGGGAGATACGCAGTATTTT.

This clonotype was detected only a few times. The rearrangement uses TRBV7-9 and TRBJ2-1; 9 nucleotides match TRBD1. Germline V gene lookup returns CDR1 SEHNR and CDR2 FQNEAQ (reference sequence). With V trimmed by 4 bases and J by 5 bases, 6 bases remained unmatched. The CDR3 has 15 residues. CDR3: CASSSLQGADNEQFF. The CDR3 DNA is TGTGCCAGCAGCTCCCTACAGGGGGCCGACAATGAGCAGTTCTTC.